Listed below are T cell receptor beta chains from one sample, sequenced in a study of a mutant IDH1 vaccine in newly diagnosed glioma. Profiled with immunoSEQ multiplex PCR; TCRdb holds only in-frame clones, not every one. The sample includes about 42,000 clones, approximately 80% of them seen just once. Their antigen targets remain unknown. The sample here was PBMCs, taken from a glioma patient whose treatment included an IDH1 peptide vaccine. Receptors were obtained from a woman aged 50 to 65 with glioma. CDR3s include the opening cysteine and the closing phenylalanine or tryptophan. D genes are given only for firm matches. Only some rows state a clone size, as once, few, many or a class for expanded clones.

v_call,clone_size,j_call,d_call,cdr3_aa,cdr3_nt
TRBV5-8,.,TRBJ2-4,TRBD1,CASSLGGQGDIQYF,TGTGCCAGCAGCCTGGGGGGACAGGGAGACATTCAGTACTTC
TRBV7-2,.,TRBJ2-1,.,CASSSPGLRNEQFF,TGTGCCAGCAGCTCACCGGGACTTAGGAATGAGCAGTTCTTC
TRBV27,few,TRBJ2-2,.,CASSSGRVNTGELFF,TGTGCCAGCAGTTCAGGACGGGTTAACACCGGGGAGCTGTTTTTT
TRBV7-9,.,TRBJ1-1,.,CASSRPGDWAFF,TGTGCCAGCAGCCGACCGGGAGACTGGGCTTTCTTT
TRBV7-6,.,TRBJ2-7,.,CASSLALGGGYEQYF,TGTGCCAGCAGCTTAGCGCTAGGGGGTGGCTACGAGCAGTACTTC
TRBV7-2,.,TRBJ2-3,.,CASSLGTPSTDTQYF,TGTGCCAGCAGCTTGGGGACACCGAGCACAGATACGCAGTATTTT
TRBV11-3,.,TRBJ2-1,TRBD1,CASTDRGQYNEQFF,TGTGCCAGCACGGACAGGGGACAGTACAATGAGCAGTTCTTC
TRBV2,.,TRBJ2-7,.,CASSEGGRNVAYEQYF,TGTGCCAGCAGTGAAGGCGGGCGGAACGTAGCCTACGAGCAGTACTTC
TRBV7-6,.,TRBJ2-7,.,CASSLDQAGNYEQYF,TGTGCCAGCAGCTTAGACCAGGCAGGAAACTACGAGCAGTACTTC
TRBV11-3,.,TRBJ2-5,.,CASSLGGEYQETQYF,TGTGCCAGCAGCTTAGGAGGAGAGTACCAAGAGACCCAGTACTTC
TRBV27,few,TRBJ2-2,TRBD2,CASSAAGANTGELFF,TGTGCCAGCAGCGCCGCGGGGGCGAACACCGGGGAGCTGTTTTTT
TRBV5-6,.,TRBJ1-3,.,CASSLGGENTIYF,TGTGCCAGCAGCTTGGGAGGGGAAAACACCATATATTTT
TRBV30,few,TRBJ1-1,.,CAWGLMNTEAFF,TGTGCCTGGGGACTTATGAACACTGAAGCTTTCTTT
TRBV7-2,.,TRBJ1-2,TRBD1,CASSKQPGQRKGYTF,TGTGCCAGCAGCAAACAGCCGGGACAGAGAAAGGGCTACACCTTC
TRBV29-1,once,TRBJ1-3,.,CSVPTPGVGNTIYF,TGCAGCGTTCCGACCCCCGGGGTCGGAAACACCATATATTTT
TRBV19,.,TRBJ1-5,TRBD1,CASSIPRGDRGYQPQHF,TGTGCCAGTAGTATCCCCAGGGGGGACAGGGGATACCAGCCCCAGCATTTT
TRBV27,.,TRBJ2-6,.,CASSFGGPGANVLTF,TGTGCCAGCAGTTTCGGGGGACCCGGGGCCAACGTCCTGACTTTC
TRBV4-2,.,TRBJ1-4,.,CASSQEAVTGRKEKLFF,TGTGCCAGCAGCCAAGAGGCGGTAACAGGGAGGAAAGAAAAACTGTTTTTT
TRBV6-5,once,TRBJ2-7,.,CASNRAGDFFEQYF,TGTGCCAGCAATAGGGCAGGAGATTTCTTCGAGCAGTACTTC
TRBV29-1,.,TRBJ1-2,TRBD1,CSAGPQGVYGYTF,TGCAGCGCGGGCCCCCAGGGGGTCTATGGCTACACCTTC
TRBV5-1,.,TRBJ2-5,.,CASSLGSGVRETQYF,TGCGCCAGCAGCTTGGGATCAGGGGTTCGAGAGACCCAGTACTTC
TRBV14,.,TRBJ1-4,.,CASSQVGAEKLFF,TGTGCCAGCAGCCAAGTGGGTGCCGAAAAACTGTTTTTT
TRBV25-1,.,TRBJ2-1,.,CASSEGGPYNEQFF,TGTGCCAGCAGTGAGGGGGGGCCCTACAATGAGCAGTTCTTC
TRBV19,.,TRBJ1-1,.,CASSITGGYMNTEAFF,TGTGCCAGTAGTATTACGGGGGGTTACATGAACACTGAAGCTTTCTTT
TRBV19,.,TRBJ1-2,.,CASSIVGADYGYTF,TGTGCCAGTAGTATAGTTGGAGCAGACTATGGCTACACCTTC
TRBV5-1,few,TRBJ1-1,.,CASSLGGENEAFF,TGCGCCAGCAGCTTGGGGGGGGAGAACGAAGCTTTCTTT
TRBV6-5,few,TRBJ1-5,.,CASRRSNSNQPQHF,TGTGCCAGCCGCCGTAGCAATAGCAATCAGCCCCAGCATTTT
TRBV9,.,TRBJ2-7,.,CASSVGVSASYEQYF,TGTGCCAGCAGCGTAGGGGTTAGCGCCTCCTACGAGCAGTACTTC
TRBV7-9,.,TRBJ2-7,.,CASSSNRRSSYEQYF,TGTGCCAGCAGCTCTAACAGGAGGTCATCCTACGAGCAGTACTTC
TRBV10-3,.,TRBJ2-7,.,CAISDSGGSSSYEQYF,TGTGCCATCAGTGATAGTGGCGGGTCGAGCTCCTACGAGCAGTACTTC
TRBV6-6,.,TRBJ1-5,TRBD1,CASTPDRGNQPQHF,TGTGCCAGCACCCCGGACAGGGGCAATCAGCCCCAGCATTTT
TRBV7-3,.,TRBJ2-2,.,CASSTADTGELFF,TGTGCCAGCAGCACCGCCGACACCGGGGAGCTGTTTTTT
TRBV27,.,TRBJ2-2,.,CASSHLAELFF,TGTGCCAGCAGCCACCTCGCGGAGCTGTTTTTT
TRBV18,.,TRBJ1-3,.,CASSPPTTSGNTIYF,TGTGCCAGCTCACCACCGACAACTTCTGGAAACACCATATATTTT
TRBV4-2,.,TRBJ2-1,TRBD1,CASSHVDRAGEQFF,TGTGCCAGCAGCCATGTGGACAGGGCGGGAGAGCAGTTCTTC
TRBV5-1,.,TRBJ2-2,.,CASSPTGRDTGELFF,TGCGCCAGCAGCCCGACAGGGAGGGACACCGGGGAGCTGTTTTTT
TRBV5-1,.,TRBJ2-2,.,CASSLEVLGNTGELFF,TGCGCCAGCAGCTTGGAAGTTTTGGGGAACACCGGGGAGCTGTTTTTT
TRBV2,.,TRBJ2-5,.,CASSERLAEKTQYF,TGTGCCAGCAGTGAACGGCTAGCTGAGAAGACCCAGTACTTC
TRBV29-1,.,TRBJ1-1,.,CSAPTGLNTEAFF,TGCAGCGCCCCGACAGGATTGAACACTGAAGCTTTCTTT
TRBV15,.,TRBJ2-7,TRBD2,CATSRGDGTYEQYF,TGTGCCACCTCGCGGGGGGACGGAACCTACGAGCAGTACTTC
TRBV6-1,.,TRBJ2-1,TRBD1,CASSEVGGAWNEQFF,TGTGCCAGCAGTGAAGTAGGGGGCGCCTGGAATGAGCAGTTCTTC
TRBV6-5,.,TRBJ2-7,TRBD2,CASRRKRGAEYEQYF,TGTGCCAGCAGACGGAAGCGGGGGGCCGAGTACGAGCAGTACTTC
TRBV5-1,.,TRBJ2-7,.,CASSPRDGASYEQYF,TGCGCCAGCAGCCCGCGGGATGGGGCCTCCTACGAGCAGTACTTC
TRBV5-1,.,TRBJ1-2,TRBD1,CASSSRTGTGYGYTF,TGCGCCAGCAGCTCCCGGACAGGGACGGGGTATGGCTACACCTTC
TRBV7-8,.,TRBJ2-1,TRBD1,CASSFGQGWDEQFF,TGTGCCAGCAGCTTCGGACAGGGGTGGGATGAGCAGTTCTTC
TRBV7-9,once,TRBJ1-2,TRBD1,CASSLRQGGDLPRGYTF,TGTGCCAGCAGCTTGCGACAGGGGGGGGACCTTCCGCGGGGCTACACCTTC